One TCR beta chain is described in this entry. Being one base from a much bigger clone, this may be a read error. The sample originates from a study of tumor-infiltrating lymphocytes in primary liver carcinoma. Study details: Surgeons treated the primary liver carcinoma of the patients by surgical resection. Sequenced samples came back with roughly 3.65 to 8 million productive TCRbeta reads, and the counts looked alike across tissue types.

RNA was extracted from whole blood without cell sorting, alongside germline DNA. With chronic HBV infection, the patients were also treatment-naive. TCR beta cDNA was prepared out of about 510 ng total RNA by means of a constant-region primer. Slightly modified ARM-PCR with three nested multiplex PCR rounds yielded TCR beta libraries. The two initial PCR rounds, nine to eleven cycles each, used TRBV1-TRBV30 forward and C-beta reverse primers. TCRdb reprocessed the multiplex PCR reads via MiXCR and lists one record per CDR3 protein. Seen here are about 180,000 distinct CDR3 sequences, about 55% observed once, and the top ten hold 72%. J gave up 1 base and V 7 bases, and 2 bases lay outside the gene matches. This CDR3 contains 13 residues. Per the germline V gene, CDR1 is SQVTM and CDR2 is ANQGSEA.

This clonotype was obtained from a man aged 40-55 years with primary liver carcinoma and hepatitis B virus infection. The specimen sequenced was peripheral blood. This rearrangement joins TRBV29-1 to TRBJ2-3; 10 bases fit TRBD2. CDR3 sequence reads: CSAGTSGTDTQYF. The CDR3, as DNA: TGCAGCGCCGGGACTAGCGGCACAGATACGCAGTATTTT.